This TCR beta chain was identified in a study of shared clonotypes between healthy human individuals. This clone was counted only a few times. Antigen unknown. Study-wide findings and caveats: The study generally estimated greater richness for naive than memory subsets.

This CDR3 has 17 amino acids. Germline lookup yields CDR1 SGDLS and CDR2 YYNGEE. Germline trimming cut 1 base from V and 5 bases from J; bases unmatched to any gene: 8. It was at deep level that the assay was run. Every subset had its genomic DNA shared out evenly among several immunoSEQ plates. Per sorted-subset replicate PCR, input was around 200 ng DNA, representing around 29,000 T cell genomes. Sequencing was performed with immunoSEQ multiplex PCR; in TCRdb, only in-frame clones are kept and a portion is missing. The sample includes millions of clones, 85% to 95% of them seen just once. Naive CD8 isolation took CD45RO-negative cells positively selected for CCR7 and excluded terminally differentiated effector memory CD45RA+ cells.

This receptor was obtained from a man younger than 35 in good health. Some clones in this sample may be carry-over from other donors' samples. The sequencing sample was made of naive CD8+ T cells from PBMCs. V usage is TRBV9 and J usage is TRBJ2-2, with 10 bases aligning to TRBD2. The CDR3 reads CASSVSRTGLATGELFF. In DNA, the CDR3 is TGTGCCAGCAGCGTATCCAGGACGGGACTAGCGACCGGGGAGCTGTTTTTT.